The present TCR beta chain was sequenced within a study of blood T cell repertoires in COVID-19. At the level of the study: From T cells, B-cell-depleted T cells, or PBMCs came the material, which was cDNA or gDNA.

Losses at the gene ends were 3 bases for V and 5 bases for J; bases not matched to a gene: 6. The germline V gene encodes CDR1 SNHLY and CDR2 FYNNEI. The CDR3 is 15 residues long. This table comes from immunoSEQ multiplex PCR, and its TCRdb copy is limited to in-frame clones, with some not included. The sample yields more than 300,000 clones, around 86% seen once. Sequencing input: PBMCs or T cells enriched from blood (not recorded which). The clonotype comes from a man aged 25 to 40 who had recovered from COVID-19. The chain links TRBV2 to TRBJ1-4; 7 positions match TRBD1. The CDR3 DNA reads as TGTGCCAGCAGTGAGTTCGCAGGGGGGAATGAAAAACTGTTTTTT. As protein: CASSEFAGGNEKLFF.